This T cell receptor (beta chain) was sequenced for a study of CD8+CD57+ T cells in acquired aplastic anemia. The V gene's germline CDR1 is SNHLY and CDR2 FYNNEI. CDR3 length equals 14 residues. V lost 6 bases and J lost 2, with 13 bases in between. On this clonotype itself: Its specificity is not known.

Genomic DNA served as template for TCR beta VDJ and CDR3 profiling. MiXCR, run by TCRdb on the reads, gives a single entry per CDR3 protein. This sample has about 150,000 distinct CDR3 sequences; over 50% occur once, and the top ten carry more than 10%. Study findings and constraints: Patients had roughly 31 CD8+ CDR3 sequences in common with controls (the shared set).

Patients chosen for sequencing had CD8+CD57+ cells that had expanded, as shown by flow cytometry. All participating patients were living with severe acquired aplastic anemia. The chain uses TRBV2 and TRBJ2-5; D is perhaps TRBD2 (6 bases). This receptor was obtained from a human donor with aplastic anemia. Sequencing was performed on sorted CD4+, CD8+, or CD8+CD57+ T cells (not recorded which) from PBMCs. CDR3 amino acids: CASSPPGVQETQYF. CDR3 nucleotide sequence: TGTGCCAGCAGCCCGCCGGGGGTACAAGAGACCCAGTACTTC.